Sequencing of this T cell receptor beta chain was carried out in a study of cytomegalovirus exposure and HLA in healthy donors. Germline CDR1 reads SGHTA; CDR2 reads FQGNSA. With 0 bases removed from V and 8 bases from J, the gap between germline ends came to 13 bases. CDR3 length: 15 residues. It was with 60 Vbeta and 13 Jbeta primers that the PCR ran. Using immunoSEQ multiplex PCR, the repertoire was profiled, and TCRdb retains in-frame clones only, with some absent. Of 100,000 to 150,000 clones listed, approximately 17% are singletons. This TCR was recovered from a female donor in good health and CMV-seropositive. Sequencing used PBMCs. This chain links TRBV7-2 with TRBJ2-2, with D maybe TRBD1 (6 bases). The CDR3 coding sequence is TGTGCCAGCAGCTTAGCTTACAGGGTCCGAGGGGAGCTGTTTTTT. Its protein product is CASSLAYRVRGELFF.